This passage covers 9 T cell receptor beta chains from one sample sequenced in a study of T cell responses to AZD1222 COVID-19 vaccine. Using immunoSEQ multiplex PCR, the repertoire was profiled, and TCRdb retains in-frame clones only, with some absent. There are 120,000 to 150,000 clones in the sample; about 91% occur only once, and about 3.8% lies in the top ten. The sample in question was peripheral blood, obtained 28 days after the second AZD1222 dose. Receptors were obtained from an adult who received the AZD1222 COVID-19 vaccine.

The CDR3 region is CASRPAPGAGETQYF. The CDR3 DNA reads as TGTGCCAGCAGACCCGCCCCGGGGGCCGGAGAGACCCAGTACTTC. The chain links TRBV13 to TRBJ2-5; D is possibly TRBD1 or TRBD2 (6 bases each). The germline gives CDR1 PRHDT, CDR2 FYEKMQ (reference sequence). The V gene lost 6 bases and the J gene lost 4 bases, with 18 bases spanning the gap. This CDR3 contains 15 residues.

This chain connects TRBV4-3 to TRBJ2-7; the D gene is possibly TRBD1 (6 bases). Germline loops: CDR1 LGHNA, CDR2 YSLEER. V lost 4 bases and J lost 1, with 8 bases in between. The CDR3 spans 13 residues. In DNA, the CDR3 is TGCGCCAGCAGCCCGACAGGATCCTACGAGCAGTACTTC. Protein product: CASSPTGSYEQYF.

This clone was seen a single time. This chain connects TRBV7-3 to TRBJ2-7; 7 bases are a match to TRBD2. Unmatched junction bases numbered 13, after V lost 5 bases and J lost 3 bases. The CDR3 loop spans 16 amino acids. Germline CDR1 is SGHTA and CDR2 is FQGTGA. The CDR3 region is CASSPQPTAGIYEQYF. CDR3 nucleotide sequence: TGTGCCAGCAGCCCCCAACCGACAGCGGGAATCTACGAGCAGTACTTC.

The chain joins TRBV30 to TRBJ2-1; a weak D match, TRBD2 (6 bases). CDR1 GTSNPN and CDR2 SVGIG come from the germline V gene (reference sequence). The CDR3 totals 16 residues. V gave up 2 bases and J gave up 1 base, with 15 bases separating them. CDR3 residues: CAWSLPGLSSYNEQFF. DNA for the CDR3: TGTGCCTGGAGTTTACCCGGACTATCTTCCTACAATGAGCAGTTCTTC. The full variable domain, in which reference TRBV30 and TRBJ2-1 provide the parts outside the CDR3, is SQTIHQWPATLVQPVGSPLSLECTVEGTSNPNLYWYRQAAGRGLQLLFYSVGIGQISSEVPQNLSASRPQDRQFILSSKKLLLSDSGFYLCAWSLPGLSSYNEQFFGPGTRLTVL.

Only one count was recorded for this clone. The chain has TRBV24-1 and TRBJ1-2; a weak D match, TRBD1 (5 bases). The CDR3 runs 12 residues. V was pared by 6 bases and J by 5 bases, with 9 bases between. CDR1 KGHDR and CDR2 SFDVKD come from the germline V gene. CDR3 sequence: CATSYKGYGYTF. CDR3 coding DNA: TGTGCCACCAGTTATAAGGGGTATGGCTACACCTTC.

The CDR3 loop reads CASSPIYEQYF. The CDR3 DNA follows: TGTGCCAGCAGCCCAATCTACGAGCAGTACTTC. The chain recombines TRBV11-2 with TRBJ2-7; D ambiguous. This CDR3 is built from 11 residues. Germline V gives CDR1 SGHAT, CDR2 FQNNGV. V dropped 5 bases and J dropped 3 bases, with 5 bases sitting between them.

The CDR3 nucleotides are TGTGCCAGCAGCGACACAGATTCTAACTATGGCTACACCTTC. Its protein product is CASSDTDSNYGYTF. J is TRBJ1-2 and V is TRBV9; D ambiguous. This CDR3 is built from 14 residues. Trimming left V 3 bases short and J 0 bases short, with 9 bases between. The germline CDR1 and CDR2 sequences are SGDLS and YYNGEE.

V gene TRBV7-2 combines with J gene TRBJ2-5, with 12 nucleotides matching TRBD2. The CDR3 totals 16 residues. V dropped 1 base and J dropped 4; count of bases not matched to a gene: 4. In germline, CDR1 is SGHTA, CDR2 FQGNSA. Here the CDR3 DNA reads TGTGCCAGCAGCTTAGTCGAACTAGCGGGGGGAGAGACCCAGTACTTC. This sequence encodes CASSLVELAGGETQYF.

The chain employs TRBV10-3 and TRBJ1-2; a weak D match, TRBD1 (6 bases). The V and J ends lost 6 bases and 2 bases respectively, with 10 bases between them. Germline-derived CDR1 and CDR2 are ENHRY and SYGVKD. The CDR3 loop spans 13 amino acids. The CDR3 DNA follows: TGTGCCATCAGGGTAGGACAGAACTATGGCTACACCTTC. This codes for CAIRVGQNYGYTF.